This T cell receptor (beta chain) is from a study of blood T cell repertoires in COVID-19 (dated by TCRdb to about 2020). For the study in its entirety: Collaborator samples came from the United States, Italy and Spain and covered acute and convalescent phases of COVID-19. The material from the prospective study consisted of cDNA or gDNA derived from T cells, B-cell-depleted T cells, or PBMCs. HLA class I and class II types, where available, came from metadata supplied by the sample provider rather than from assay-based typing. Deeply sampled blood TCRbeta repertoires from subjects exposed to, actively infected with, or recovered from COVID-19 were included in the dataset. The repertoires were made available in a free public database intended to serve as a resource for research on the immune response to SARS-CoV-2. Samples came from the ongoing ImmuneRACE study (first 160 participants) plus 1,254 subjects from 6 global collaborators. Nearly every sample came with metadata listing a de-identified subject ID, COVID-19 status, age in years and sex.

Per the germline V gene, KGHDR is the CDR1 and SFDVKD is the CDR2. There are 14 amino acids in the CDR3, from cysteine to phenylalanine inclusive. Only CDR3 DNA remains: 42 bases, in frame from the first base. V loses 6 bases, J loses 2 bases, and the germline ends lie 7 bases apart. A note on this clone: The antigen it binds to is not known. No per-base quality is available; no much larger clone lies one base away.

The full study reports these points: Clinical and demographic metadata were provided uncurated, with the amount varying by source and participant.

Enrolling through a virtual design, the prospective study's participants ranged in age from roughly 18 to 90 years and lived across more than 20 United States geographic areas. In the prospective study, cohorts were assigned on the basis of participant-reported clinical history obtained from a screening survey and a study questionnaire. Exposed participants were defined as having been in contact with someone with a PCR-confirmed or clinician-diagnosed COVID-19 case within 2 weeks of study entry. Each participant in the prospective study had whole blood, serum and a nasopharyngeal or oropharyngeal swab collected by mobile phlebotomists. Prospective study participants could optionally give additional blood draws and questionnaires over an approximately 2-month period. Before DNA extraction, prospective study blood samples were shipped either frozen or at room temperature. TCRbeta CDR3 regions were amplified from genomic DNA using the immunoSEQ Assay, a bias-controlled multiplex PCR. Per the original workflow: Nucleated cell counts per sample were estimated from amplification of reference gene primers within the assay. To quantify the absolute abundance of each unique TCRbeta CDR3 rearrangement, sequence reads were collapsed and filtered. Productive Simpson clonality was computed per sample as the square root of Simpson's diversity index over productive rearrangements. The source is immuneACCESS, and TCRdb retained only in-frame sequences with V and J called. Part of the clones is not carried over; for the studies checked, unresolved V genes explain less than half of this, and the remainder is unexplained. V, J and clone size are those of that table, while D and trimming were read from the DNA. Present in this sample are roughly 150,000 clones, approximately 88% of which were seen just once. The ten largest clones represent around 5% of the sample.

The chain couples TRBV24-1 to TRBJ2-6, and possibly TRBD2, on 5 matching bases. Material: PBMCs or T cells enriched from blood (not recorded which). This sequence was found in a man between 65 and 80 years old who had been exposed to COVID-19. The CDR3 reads CATSTRAGANVLTF. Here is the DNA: TGTGCCACCAGTACGAGGGCTGGGGCCAACGTCCTGACTTTC.